This note documents a single TCR beta chain sequence. These data originate in a study of OX40 agonist ivuxolimab in advanced cancers. About the study: Anti-PD-1, anti-PD-L1 or anti-CTLA-4 therapy given earlier was allowed, and over 35% had some.

With V trimmed by 3 bases and J by 7 bases, 15 bases remained unmatched. The V gene's germline CDR1 is SQVTM and CDR2 ANQGSEA. The CDR3 covers 16 residues. Only in-frame clones appear in the TCRdb table, and some are missing; sequencing was by immunoSEQ multiplex PCR. The repertoire consists of 85,000 to 100,000 clones, with more than 70% occurring once and the leading ten covering about 4.5%. This TCR was sampled from an adult with an advanced solid tumor such as melanoma, head and neck, liver or kidney cancer. This specimen consisted of CD4+ or CD8+ T cells sorted from blood, obtained in a trial of the OX40 agonist ivuxolimab. The chain employs TRBV29-1 and TRBJ2-7; TRBD2 matches at 10 bases. DNA of the CDR3: TGCAGCGTTGAGTTTACTGCTAGCGGGGGCCCAGGGGAGCAGTACTTC. Translated, it gives CSVEFTASGGPGEQYF.